One sample yielded the 2 T cell receptor beta chains listed below, sequenced in a study of T cells in Graves' hyperthyroidism and ophthalmopathy. The source material, RNA transcripts, was used to amplify TCR beta CDR3 regions. HTBI primers were employed in a first-round RT-PCR of the TCR CDR3. TCRdb ran MiXCR on the multiplex PCR reads and lists one entry per CDR3 protein. The sample holds 370,000 or so distinct CDR3 sequences, roughly 25% seen once. The sample consisted of blood. The receptors originated from a man aged 45-60 years with Graves' hyperthyroidism.

The sample holds many counts of this clonotype. The V gene is TRBV7-9, the J gene TRBJ2-5, with 8 bases fitting TRBD1. The CDR3 loop spans 16 amino acids. Looked up from germline, CDR1 is SEHNR and CDR2 is FQNEAQ (reference sequence). After removal of 5 bases from V and 3 bases from J, the junction contained 11 bases not matched to a gene. DNA of the CDR3: TGTGCCAGCAGCCGACCAGTTTCAGGGGGCGAAGAGACCCAGTACTTC. Protein: CASSRPVSGGEETQYF.

This clonotype has a handful of counts. This rearrangement joins TRBV4-1 to TRBJ2-7, with D maybe TRBD2 (5 bases). This CDR3 region has 14 residues. CDR1 and CDR2 from the germline V gene are MGHRA and YSYEKL. The V end was cut by 1 base, the J end by 2 bases, with 9 bases between. The CDR3 spells CASSQGTPAYEQYF. The CDR3 DNA reads TGCGCCAGCAGCCAAGGGACTCCCGCCTACGAGCAGTACTTC.